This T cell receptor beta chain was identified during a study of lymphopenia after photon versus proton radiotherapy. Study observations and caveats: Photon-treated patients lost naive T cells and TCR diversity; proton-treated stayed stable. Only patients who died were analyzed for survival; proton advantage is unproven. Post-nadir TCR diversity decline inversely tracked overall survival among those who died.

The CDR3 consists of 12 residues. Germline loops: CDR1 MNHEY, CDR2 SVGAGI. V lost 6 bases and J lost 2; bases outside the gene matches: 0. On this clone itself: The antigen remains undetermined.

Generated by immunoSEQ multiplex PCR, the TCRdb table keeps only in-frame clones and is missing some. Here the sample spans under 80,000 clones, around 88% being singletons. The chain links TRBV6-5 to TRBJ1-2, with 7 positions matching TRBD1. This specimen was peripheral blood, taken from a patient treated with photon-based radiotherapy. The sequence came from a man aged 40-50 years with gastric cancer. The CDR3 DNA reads TGTGCCAGCAGACAGGGGAACTATGGCTACACCTTC. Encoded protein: CASRQGNYGYTF.